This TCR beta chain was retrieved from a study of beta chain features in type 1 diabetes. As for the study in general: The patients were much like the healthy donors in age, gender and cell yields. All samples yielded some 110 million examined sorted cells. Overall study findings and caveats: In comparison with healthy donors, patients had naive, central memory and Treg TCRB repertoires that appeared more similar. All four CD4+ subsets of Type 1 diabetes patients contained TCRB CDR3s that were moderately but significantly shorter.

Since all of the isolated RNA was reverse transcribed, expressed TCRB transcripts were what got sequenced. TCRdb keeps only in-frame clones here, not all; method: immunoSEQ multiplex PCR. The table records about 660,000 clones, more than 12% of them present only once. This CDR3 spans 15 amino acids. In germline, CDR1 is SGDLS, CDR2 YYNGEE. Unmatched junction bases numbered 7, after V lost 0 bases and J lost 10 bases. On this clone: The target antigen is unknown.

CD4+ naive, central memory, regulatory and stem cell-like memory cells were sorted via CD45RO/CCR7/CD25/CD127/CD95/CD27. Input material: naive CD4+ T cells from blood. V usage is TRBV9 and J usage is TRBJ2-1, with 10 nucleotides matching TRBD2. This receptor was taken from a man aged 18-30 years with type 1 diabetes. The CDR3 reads CASSVESGGAMEQFF. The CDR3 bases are TGTGCCAGCAGCGTAGAAAGCGGGGGGGCTATGGAGCAGTTCTTC. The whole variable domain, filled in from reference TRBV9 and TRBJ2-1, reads DSGVTQTPKHLITATGQRVTLRCSPRSGDLSVYWYQQSLDQGLQFLIQYYNGEERAKGNILERFSAQQFPDLHSELNLSSLELGDSALYFCASSVESGGAMEQFFGPGTRLTVL.